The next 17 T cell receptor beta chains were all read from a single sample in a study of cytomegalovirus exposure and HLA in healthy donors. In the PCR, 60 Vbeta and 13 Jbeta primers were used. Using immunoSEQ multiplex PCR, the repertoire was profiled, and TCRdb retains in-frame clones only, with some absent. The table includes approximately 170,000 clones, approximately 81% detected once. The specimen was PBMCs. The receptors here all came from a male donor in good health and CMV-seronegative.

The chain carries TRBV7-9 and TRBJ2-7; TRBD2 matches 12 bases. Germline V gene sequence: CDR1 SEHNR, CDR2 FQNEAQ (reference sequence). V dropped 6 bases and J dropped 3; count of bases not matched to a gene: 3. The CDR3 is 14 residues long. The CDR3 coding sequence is TGTGCCAGCAGTCCTAGCGGGGGGGACTACGAGCAGTACTTC. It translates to CASSPSGGDYEQYF.

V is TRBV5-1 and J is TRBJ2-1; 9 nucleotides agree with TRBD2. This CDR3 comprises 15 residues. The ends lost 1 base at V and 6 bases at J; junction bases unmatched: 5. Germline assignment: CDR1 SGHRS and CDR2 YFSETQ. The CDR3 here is CASSLLAGEINEQFF. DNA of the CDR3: TGCGCCAGCAGCTTGTTAGCGGGGGAGATCAATGAGCAGTTCTTC. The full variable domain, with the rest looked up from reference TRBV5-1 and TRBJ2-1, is KAGVTQTPRYLIKTRGQQVTLSCSPISGHRSVSWYQQTPGQGLQFLFEYFSETQRNKGNFPGRFSGRQFSNSRSEMNVSTLELGDSALYLCASSLLAGEINEQFFGPGTRLTVL.

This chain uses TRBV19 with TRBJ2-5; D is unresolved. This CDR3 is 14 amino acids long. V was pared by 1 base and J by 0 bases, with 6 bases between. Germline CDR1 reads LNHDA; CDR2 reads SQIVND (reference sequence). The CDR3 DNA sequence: TGTGCCAGTAGTATAGGCGCGTACCAAGAGACCCAGTACTTC. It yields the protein CASSIGAYQETQYF.

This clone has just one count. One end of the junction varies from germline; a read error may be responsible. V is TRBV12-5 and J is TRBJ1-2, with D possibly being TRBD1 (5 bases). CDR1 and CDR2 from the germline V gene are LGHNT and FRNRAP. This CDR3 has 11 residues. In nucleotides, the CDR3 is TGTGCTAGTGGTTTGGTACAGGCGCTTGACTTC. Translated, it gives CASGLVQALDF.

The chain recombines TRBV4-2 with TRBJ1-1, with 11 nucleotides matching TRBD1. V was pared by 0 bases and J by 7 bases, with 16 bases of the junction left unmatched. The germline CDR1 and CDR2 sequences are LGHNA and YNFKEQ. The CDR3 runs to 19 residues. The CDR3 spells CASSQDKSPRDRGDGEAFF. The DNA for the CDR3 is TGTGCCAGCAGCCAAGATAAGTCCCCCCGGGACAGGGGGGATGGTGAAGCTTTCTTT.

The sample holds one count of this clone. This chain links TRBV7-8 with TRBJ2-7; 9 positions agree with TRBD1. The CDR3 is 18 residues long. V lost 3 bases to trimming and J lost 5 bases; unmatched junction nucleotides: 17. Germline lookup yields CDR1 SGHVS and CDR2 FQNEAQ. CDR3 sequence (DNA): TGTGCCAGCAGCTTTCCGTTTTGGGTCCGGGACAGGGCCCACGAGCAGTACTTC. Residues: CASSFPFWVRDRAHEQYF.

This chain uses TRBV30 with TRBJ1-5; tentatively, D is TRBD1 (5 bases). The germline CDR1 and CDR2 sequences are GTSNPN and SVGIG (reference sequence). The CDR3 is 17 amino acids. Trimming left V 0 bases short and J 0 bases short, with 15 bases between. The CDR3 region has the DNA TGTGCCTGGAGTGTATACGGGGGGGTGTCTAGCAATCAGCCCCAGCATTTT. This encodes CAWSVYGGVSSNQPQHF.

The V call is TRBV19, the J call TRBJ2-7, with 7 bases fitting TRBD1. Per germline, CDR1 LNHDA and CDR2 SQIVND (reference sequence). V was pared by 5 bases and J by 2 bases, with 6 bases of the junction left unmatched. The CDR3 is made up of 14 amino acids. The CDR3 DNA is TGTGCCAGTAGTCAGGGGGACAATACCTACGAGCAGTACTTC. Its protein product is CASSQGDNTYEQYF.

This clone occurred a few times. The CDR3 DNA reads as TGTGCCAGTAGTATACCCGGGACAGGGGGACGGTATGGCAATCAGCCCCAGCATTTT. Its translation is CASSIPGTGGRYGNQPQHF. The chain combines TRBV19 with TRBJ1-5; 11 bases fit TRBD1. After removal of 2 bases from V and 2 bases from J, the junction contained 11 bases not matched to a gene. The germline gives CDR1 LNHDA, CDR2 SQIVND (reference sequence). There are 19 residues in the CDR3.

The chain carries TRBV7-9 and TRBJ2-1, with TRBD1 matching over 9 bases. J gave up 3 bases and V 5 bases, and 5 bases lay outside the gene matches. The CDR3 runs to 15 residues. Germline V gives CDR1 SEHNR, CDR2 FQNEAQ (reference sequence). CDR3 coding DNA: TGTGCCAGCAGCGAGACAGGGGGGAACTACAATGAGCAGTTCTTC. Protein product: CASSETGGNYNEQFF.

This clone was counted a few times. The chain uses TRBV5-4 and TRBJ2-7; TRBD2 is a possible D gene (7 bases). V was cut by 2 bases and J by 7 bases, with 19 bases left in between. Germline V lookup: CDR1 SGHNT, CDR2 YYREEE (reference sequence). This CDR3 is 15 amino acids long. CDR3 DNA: TGTGCCAGCAGCTTACAGGGCGGGGGAGCGGGGGAGCAGTACTTC. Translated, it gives CASSLQGGGAGEQYF.

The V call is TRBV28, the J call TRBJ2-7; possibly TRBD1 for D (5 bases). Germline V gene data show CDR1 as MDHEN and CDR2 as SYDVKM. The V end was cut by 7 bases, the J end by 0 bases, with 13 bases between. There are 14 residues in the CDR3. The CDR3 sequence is CASTQQESSYEQYF. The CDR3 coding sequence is TGTGCCAGCACACAACAGGAGAGCTCCTACGAGCAGTACTTC.

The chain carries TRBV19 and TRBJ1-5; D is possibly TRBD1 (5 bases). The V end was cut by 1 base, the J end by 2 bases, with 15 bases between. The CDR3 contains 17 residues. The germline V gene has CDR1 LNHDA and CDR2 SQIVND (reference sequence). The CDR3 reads CASSIVLGEGGNQPQHF. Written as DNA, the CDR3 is TGTGCCAGTAGTATAGTATTAGGGGAAGGCGGCAATCAGCCCCAGCATTTT.

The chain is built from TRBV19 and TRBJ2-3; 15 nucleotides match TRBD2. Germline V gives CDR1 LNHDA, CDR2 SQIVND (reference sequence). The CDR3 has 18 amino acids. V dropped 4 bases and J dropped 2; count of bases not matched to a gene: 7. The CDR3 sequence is CASSNGLAGGPITDTQYF. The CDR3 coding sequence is TGTGCCAGTAGTAACGGACTAGCGGGGGGGCCTATCACAGATACGCAGTATTTT. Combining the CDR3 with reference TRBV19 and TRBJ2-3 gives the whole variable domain DGGITQSPKYLFRKEGQNVTLSCEQNLNHDAMYWYRQDPGQGLRLIYYSQIVNDFQKGDIAEGYSVSREKKESFPLTVTSAQKNPTAFYLCASSNGLAGGPITDTQYFGPGTRLTVL.

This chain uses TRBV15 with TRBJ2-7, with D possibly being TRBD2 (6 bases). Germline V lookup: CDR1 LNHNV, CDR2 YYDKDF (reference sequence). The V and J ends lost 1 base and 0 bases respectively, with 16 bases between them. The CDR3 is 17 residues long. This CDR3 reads CATSRGLGGRHSYEQYF. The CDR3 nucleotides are TGTGCCACCAGCAGAGGGCTCGGGGGTCGGCACTCCTACGAGCAGTACTTC.

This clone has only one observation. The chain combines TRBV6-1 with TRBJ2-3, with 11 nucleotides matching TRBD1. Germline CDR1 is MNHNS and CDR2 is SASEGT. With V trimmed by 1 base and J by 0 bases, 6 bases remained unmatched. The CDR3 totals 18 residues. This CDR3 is CASSEGTGGASSTDTQYF. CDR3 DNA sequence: TGTGCCAGCAGTGAAGGGACAGGGGGCGCGTCCAGCACAGATACGCAGTATTTT.

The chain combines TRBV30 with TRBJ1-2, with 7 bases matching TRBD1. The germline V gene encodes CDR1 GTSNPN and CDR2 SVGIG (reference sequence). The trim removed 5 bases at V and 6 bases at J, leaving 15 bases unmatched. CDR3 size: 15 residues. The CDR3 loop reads CAWVDRVIWSDGYTF. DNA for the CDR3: TGTGCCTGGGTAGACAGGGTCATCTGGTCTGATGGCTACACCTTC.